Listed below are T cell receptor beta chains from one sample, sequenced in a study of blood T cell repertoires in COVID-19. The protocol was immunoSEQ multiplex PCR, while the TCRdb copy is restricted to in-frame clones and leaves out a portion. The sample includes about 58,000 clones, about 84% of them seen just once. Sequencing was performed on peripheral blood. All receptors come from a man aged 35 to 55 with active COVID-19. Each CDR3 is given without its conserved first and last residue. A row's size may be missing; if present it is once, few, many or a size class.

ASSQDRGGDINEQF | NA | 14 | TRBV3-1/TRBV3-2
ASSVGQGGYEQY | NA | 12 | TRBV9
ASSLRTGGGYGYT | NA | 13 | TRBV3-1/TRBV3-2
ASSQTGRANVLT | NA | 12 | TRBV3-1/TRBV3-2
ASSEGGVGYGYT | NA | 12 | TRBV2
ASSFGTGRPLH | few | 11 | TRBV7-3
ASSPQGLAGVNEQF | NA | 14 | TRBV5-4
AWSVGDRESNTIY | NA | 13 | TRBV30
ASSLGLAPYQETQY | NA | 14 | TRBV5-1
ASSAGTSGSNEQF | NA | 13 | TRBV9
AISEGTQGSYGYT | NA | 13 | TRBV10-3
AWATGNNQPQH | NA | 11 | TRBV30
ASSLRNTDTQY | NA | 11 | TRBV11-3
ASRLLAGAGELF | NA | 12 | TRBV6-5
SVGAGRNYGYT | once | 11 | TRBV29-1
ASSESPRGTEAF | NA | 12 | TRBV10-1
ASTPDRVNEQF | once | 11 | TRBV28
ASSKAERGGTGELF | NA | 14 | TRBV21-1
AWSWADRWETQY | NA | 12 | TRBV30
ASSLRGPDRATDTQY | NA | 15 | TRBV7-3
ASSSDSLNTEAF | NA | 12 | TRBV10-1
ASSYRGAGEAF | few | 11 | TRBV6-5
AWSKGASTEAF | NA | 11 | TRBV30
ASTPGQAARYT | NA | 11 | TRBV28
ASSPAQGGETQY | few | 12 | TRBV7-2
ASSLEAGTTEAF | few | 12 | TRBV5-1
AGGLWYTGELF | NA | 11 | TRBV6-5
ASSLQAPRDGYT | NA | 12 | TRBV6-6
ASSMNRDQPQH | NA | 11 | TRBV19